Each of the 11 T cell receptor beta chains below was sequenced from the same sample in a study of OX40 agonist ivuxolimab in advanced cancers. Clones were sequenced by immunoSEQ multiplex PCR, and TCRdb holds only the in-frame ones, with some missing. Of 30,000 to 40,000 clones listed, 70% to 90% are singletons. The sequencing used CD4+ or CD8+ T cells sorted from blood, collected in a trial of the OX40 agonist ivuxolimab. These receptors were collected from an adult with an advanced solid tumor such as melanoma, head and neck, liver or kidney cancer.

The rearrangement uses TRBV7-9 and TRBJ1-2; D is unresolved. Germline assignment: CDR1 SEHNR and CDR2 FQNEAQ (reference sequence). CDR3 length equals 11 residues. The V end was cut by 5 bases, the J end by 5 bases, with 6 bases between. The CDR3 DNA sequence: TGTGCCAGCAGCCCCGGTTATGGCTACACCTTC. Its protein is CASSPGYGYTF. The variable domain in full, completed from reference TRBV7-9 and TRBJ1-2, reads DTGVSQNPRHKITKRGQNVTFRCDPISEHNRLYWYRQTLGQGPEFLTYFQNEAQLEKSRLLSDRFSAERPKGSFSTLEIQRTEQGDSAMYLCASSPGYGYTFGSGTRLTVV.

The rearrangement links TRBV6-5 to TRBJ2-1; D is undetermined. Trimming removed 8 bases from V and 8 bases from J, with 13 bases in between. The germline V gene has CDR1 MNHEY and CDR2 SVGAGI. The CDR3 sequence is 12 residues long. The CDR3 reads CASGVLTDEQFF. CDR3 coding DNA: TGTGCCAGCGGTGTTTTAACCGATGAGCAGTTCTTC.

By frequency in the sample, this clone is medium-sized (0.01 to 0.1%). The J gene is TRBJ2-1, the V gene TRBV27; D might be TRBD2 (6 bases). In germline, CDR1 is MNHEY, CDR2 SMNVEV (reference sequence). V was trimmed by 4 bases and J by 6 bases, leaving 22 bases between them. The CDR3 loop spans 17 amino acids. This CDR3 is CASSSIVSSEEINEQFF. The CDR3 DNA sequence: TGTGCCAGCAGTTCCATAGTTTCTAGCGAGGAAATCAATGAGCAGTTCTTC.

This chain links TRBV19 with TRBJ2-5, with D maybe TRBD2 (6 bases). Germline CDR1 is LNHDA and CDR2 is SQIVND (reference sequence). The V end was cut by 4 bases, the J end by 5 bases, with 20 bases between. The CDR3 is made up of 16 amino acids. CDR3 protein: CASSTDLGGFRETQYF. For the CDR3, the DNA is TGTGCCAGTAGTACAGATCTCGGAGGGTTTAGGGAGACCCAGTACTTC.

V usage is TRBV5-8 and J usage is TRBJ1-6; no clear D. CDR1 is SGHTS and CDR2 is YDEGEE in the germline V gene. Trimming stripped 1 base from V and 7 bases from J, with 9 bases between. There are 14 residues in the CDR3. The CDR3 reads CASSLTGRNSPLHF. The DNA for the CDR3 is TGTGCCAGCAGCTTGACCGGGCGCAATTCACCCCTCCACTTT.

This chain links TRBV29-1 with TRBJ2-7; a possible D gene is TRBD1 (6 bases). The CDR3 has 12 amino acids. With 7 bases removed from V and 3 bases from J, the gap between germline ends came to 13 bases. Germline-derived CDR1 and CDR2 are SQVTM and ANQGSEA. The CDR3 spells CSAGTLGYEQYF. Here the CDR3 DNA reads TGCAGCGCAGGGACATTAGGCTACGAGCAGTACTTC.

The gene calls are TRBV4-3 and TRBJ2-1; possible D gene TRBD2, 5 bases. Trimming left V 4 bases short and J 0 bases short, with 16 bases between. CDR1 and CDR2 from the germline V gene are LGHNA and YSLEER. This CDR3 is built from 17 residues. The CDR3, as DNA: TGCGCCAGCAGCCCCGAATGGACGGGAAGCTCCTACAATGAGCAGTTCTTC. Protein product: CASSPEWTGSSYNEQFF.

This clone is a singleton in its sample. The rearrangement joins TRBV21-1 to TRBJ2-7; the table's D call, TRBD1, was not checked against the DNA. TRBV21-1 has pseudogene status. This CDR3 is built from 18 residues. The CDR3: CASTPSRDSRWWRDEQYF. CDR3 DNA: TGTGCCAGCACCCCCTCGCGGGACAGTCGATGGTGGCGGGACGAGCAGTACTTC.

This clone was counted a few times. The chain's CDR3 is CASRDSLNYGYTF. The CDR3 nucleotides read TGTGCCAGCCGCGACAGCTTGAACTATGGCTACACCTTC. V is TRBV27 and J is TRBJ1-2, with TRBD1 as a possible D gene (5 bases). The V and J ends lost 8 bases and 2 bases respectively, with 12 bases between them. The CDR3 consists of 13 residues. Germline CDR1 reads MNHEY; CDR2 reads SMNVEV (reference sequence).

The CDR3 nucleotides read TGTGCCAGCAGTCGCGTGGATGCAACTAATGAAAAACTGTTTTTT. It specifies CASSRVDATNEKLFF. The V gene is TRBV28, the J gene TRBJ1-4; D unclear. Germline CDR1 reads MDHEN; CDR2 reads SYDVKM. This CDR3 region has 15 residues. V lost 5 bases to trimming and J lost 0 bases, with 10 bases between them.

The chain has TRBV6-4 and TRBJ2-1; 7 bases agree with TRBD1. The V and J ends lost 5 bases and 0 bases, in that order; junction bases with no gene match: 10. The CDR3 covers 17 residues. Per germline, CDR1 MRHNA and CDR2 SNTAGT. Here the CDR3 reads CASSKRQGQSSYNEQFF. DNA of the CDR3: TGTGCCAGCAGTAAAAGACAGGGCCAGAGCTCCTACAATGAGCAGTTCTTC.